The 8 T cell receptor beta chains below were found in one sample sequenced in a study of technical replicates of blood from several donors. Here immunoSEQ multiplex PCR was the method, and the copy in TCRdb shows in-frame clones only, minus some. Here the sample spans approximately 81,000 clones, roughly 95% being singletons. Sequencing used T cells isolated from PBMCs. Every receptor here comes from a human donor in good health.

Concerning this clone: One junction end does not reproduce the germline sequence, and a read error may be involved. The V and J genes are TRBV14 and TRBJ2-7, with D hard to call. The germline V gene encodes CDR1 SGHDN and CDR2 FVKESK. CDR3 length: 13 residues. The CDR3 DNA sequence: TGTGCCAGCAGCCAAGACATTCGCTACGTGCAGTACTTC. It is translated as CASSQDIRYVQYF.

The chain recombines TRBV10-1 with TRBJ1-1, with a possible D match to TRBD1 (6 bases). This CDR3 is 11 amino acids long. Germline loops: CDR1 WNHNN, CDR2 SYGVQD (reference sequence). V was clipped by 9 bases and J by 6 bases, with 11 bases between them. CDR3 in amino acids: CARGGQSEAFF. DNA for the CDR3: TGCGCCAGGGGTGGACAGTCTGAAGCTTTCTTT.

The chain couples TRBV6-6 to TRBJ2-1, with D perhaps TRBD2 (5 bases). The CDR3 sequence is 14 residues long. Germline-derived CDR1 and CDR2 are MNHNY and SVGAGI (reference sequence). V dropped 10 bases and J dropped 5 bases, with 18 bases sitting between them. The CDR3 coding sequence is TGTGCCACCATAAGTTCCGGGATTCACAATGAGCAGTTCTTC. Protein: CATISSGIHNEQFF.

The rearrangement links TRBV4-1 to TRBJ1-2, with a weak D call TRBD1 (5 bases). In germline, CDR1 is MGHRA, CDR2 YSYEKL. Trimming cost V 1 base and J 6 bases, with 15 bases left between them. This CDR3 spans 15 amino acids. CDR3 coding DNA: TGCGCCAGCAGCCAAGTTTATGGGGCATATAATGGCTACACCTTC. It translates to CASSQVYGAYNGYTF.

The DNA of the CDR3 is TGTGCCACCGCGGACAGGGGGCAACATGGCTACACCTTC. This gives the protein CATADRGQHGYTF. The rearrangement joins TRBV19 to TRBJ1-2; the match to TRBD1 covers 11 bases. The germline gives CDR1 LNHDA, CDR2 SQIVND (reference sequence). V dropped 10 bases and J dropped 6; count of bases not matched to a gene: 7. The CDR3 runs to 13 residues. Variable domain in full (rest from reference TRBV19 and TRBJ1-2): DGGITQSPKYLFRKEGQNVTLSCEQNLNHDAMYWYRQDPGQGLRLIYYSQIVNDFQKGDIAEGYSVSREKKESFPLTVTSAQKNPTAFYLCATADRGQHGYTFGSGTRLTVV.

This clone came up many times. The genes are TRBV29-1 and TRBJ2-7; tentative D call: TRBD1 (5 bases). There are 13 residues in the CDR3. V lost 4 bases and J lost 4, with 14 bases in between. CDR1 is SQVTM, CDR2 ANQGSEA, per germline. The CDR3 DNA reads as TGCAGCGTTGTTATAGGGGTGCGGTACGAGCAGTACTTC. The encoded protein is CSVVIGVRYEQYF.

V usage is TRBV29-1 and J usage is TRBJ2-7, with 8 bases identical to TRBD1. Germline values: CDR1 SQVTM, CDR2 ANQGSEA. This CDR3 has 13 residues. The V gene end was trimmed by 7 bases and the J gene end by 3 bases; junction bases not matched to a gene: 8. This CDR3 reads CSAMTGESYEQYF. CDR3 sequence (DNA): TGCAGCGCAATGACAGGGGAGAGCTACGAGCAGTACTTC.

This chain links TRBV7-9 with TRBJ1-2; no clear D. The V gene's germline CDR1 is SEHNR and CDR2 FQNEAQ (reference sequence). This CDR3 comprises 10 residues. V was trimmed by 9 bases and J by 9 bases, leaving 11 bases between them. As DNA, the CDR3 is TGTGCCAGAACTAAAGGCAGCTACACCTTC. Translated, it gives CARTKGSYTF.